This is a list of T cell receptor beta chains from one sample in a study of CD8 T cells in Susac syndrome. In TCRdb, the immunoSEQ multiplex PCR reads were re-called with MiXCR into one record per CDR3 protein. The data contain over 300,000 distinct CDR3 sequences, 92% of them singletons. Material for sequencing was CD4+ T cells from PBMCs. The receptors were sampled from a human donor with multiple sclerosis. The CDR3 runs from the conserved cysteine through the conserved F or W. D genes are given only for firm matches. Size tells how often a clone was seen (once, few, many) or the class of an expanded clone, and some rows leave it out.

V	D	size	J	CDR3	DNA
TRBV4-2	TRBD2	.	TRBJ2-7	CASSQDRASGASSYEQYF	TGTGCCAGCAGCCAAGATCGGGCTAGCGGCGCCAGCTCCTACGAGCAGTACTTC
TRBV19	TRBD1	.	TRBJ1-5	CASSSRGRGPQHF	TGTGCCAGTAGTAGCAGGGGGCGAGGGCCCCAGCATTTT
TRBV5-1	.	.	TRBJ2-1	CASSLKPITYNEQFF	TGCGCCAGCAGCTTGAAACCTATCACGTACAATGAGCAGTTCTTC
TRBV5-1	TRBD1	.	TRBJ1-1	CASSSTPQGTEAFF	TGCGCCAGCAGTTCGACCCCACAGGGGACTGAAGCTTTCTTT
TRBV15	.	once	TRBJ2-1	CATSRDLAGGGPGNEQFF	TGTGCCACCAGCAGAGATCTGGCAGGGGGAGGCCCGGGGAATGAGCAGTTCTTC
TRBV6-1	TRBD2	.	TRBJ2-7	CASSLTSGGYEQYF	TGTGCCAGCAGCCTTACTAGCGGGGGCTACGAGCAGTACTTC
TRBV12-3/TRBV12-4	TRBD2	.	TRBJ2-3	CASSSRLADNTDTQYF	TGTGCCAGCAGTTCCCGACTAGCGGATAACACAGATACGCAGTATTTT
TRBV20-1	.	.	TRBJ2-5	CSARHRARTRETQYF	TGCAGTGCTAGACACAGGGCCAGAACCCGAGAGACCCAGTACTTC
TRBV30	.	.	TRBJ2-5	CAWSVKGSGETQYF	TGTGCCTGGAGTGTAAAAGGGTCGGGAGAGACCCAGTACTTC
TRBV12-5	.	.	TRBJ2-5	CASGLTPAETQYF	TGTGCTAGTGGTTTGACTCCGGCGGAGACCCAGTACTTC
TRBV30	TRBD1	few	TRBJ1-4	CAWSDTPGTGGEKLFF	TGTGCCTGGAGTGACACCCCCGGGACAGGTGGTGAAAAACTGTTTTTT